The 21 T cell receptor beta chains below all came from one sample that was sequenced in a study of cytomegalovirus exposure and HLA in healthy donors. It was with 60 Vbeta and 13 Jbeta primers that the PCR ran. Repertoires were generated with immunoSEQ multiplex PCR, while TCRdb's copy carries only in-frame clones and drops some. The table records fewer than 200,000 clones, 60% to 80% of them present only once. What was sequenced was PBMCs. The receptors shown here come from a woman in her thirties or forties in good health and CMV-seropositive.

The V and J genes are TRBV19 and TRBJ2-1; 13 bases map to TRBD2. Germline V gene lookup returns CDR1 LNHDA and CDR2 SQIVND (reference sequence). The CDR3 totals 16 residues. V gave up 3 bases and J gave up 5 bases; unmatched junction bases: 4. The CDR3 region is CASSIGLAGADNEQFF. CDR3 nucleotides: TGTGCCAGTAGTATCGGACTAGCGGGGGCGGACAATGAGCAGTTCTTC.

This sequence joins TRBV7-9 and TRBJ1-6; TRBD1 aligns across 11 bases. The CDR3 length is 18 residues. Per the germline V gene, CDR1 is SEHNR and CDR2 is FQNEAQ (reference sequence). V trimming: 0 bases; J trimming: 6 bases; junction bases outside the gene matches: 7. CDR3 sequence (DNA): TGTGCCAGCAGCTTAGCGGCCCCCGGGACAGGGGGTAATTCACCCCTCCACTTT. Translation: CASSLAAPGTGGNSPLHF.

This chain links TRBV7-2 with TRBJ2-1; no definite D call. Germline CDR1 is SGHTA and CDR2 is FQGNSA. The V and J ends lost 1 base and 5 bases respectively, with 18 bases between them. This CDR3 spans 17 amino acids. As DNA, the CDR3 is TGTGCCAGCAGCTTAGACTCGCCCCAAGCGTATCACAATGAGCAGTTCTTC. The encoded protein is CASSLDSPQAYHNEQFF.

The chain has TRBV18 and TRBJ1-5; tentatively, D is TRBD1 (5 bases). The CDR3 is 14 residues long. Per the germline V gene, CDR1 is KGHSH and CDR2 is LQKENI. Between the trimmed V and J ends, which lost 3 bases and 6 bases, there was a span of 12 bases. The CDR3 region has the DNA TGTGCCAGCTCACCCGCGGGGGGGGGTCAGCCCCAGCATTTT. Translated: CASSPAGGGQPQHF.

The count of this clone is one. The J gene is TRBJ1-2, the V gene TRBV27; weak D call: TRBD1 (6 bases). The CDR3 covers 14 residues. V lost 6 bases and J lost 2, with 13 bases in between. The germline V gene has CDR1 MNHEY and CDR2 SMNVEV (reference sequence). CDR3: CASREQGGNYGYTF. The CDR3 region has the DNA TGTGCCAGCAGGGAACAGGGTGGAAACTATGGCTACACCTTC.

The chain employs TRBV2 and TRBJ2-5; 8 bases are a match to TRBD1. CDR3 size: 16 residues. The V and J ends lost 4 bases and 4 bases, in that order; junction bases with no gene match: 11. Germline assignment: CDR1 SNHLY and CDR2 FYNNEI. CDR3 bases: TGTGCCAGCAGTGGGGTCCCCGGACAGGGTTTAGAGACCCAGTACTTC. Translated: CASSGVPGQGLETQYF.

The chain joins TRBV29-1 to TRBJ1-2; tentatively, D is TRBD1 (5 bases). The CDR3 is 15 amino acids. CDR1 is SQVTM, CDR2 ANQGSEA, per germline. V dropped 1 base and J dropped 4 bases, with 16 bases sitting between them. The DNA of the CDR3 is TGCAGCGTTGAAGCCCAGGGCACAGCCGGCTATGGCTACACCTTC. Protein product: CSVEAQGTAGYGYTF.

The chain joins TRBV7-9 to TRBJ1-2; D is undetermined. V lost 5 bases and J lost 3, with 13 bases in between. The germline CDR1 and CDR2 sequences are SEHNR and FQNEAQ (reference sequence). The CDR3 contains 14 residues. In DNA, the CDR3 is TGTGCCAGCAGCCCTCGTGGCGGGGACTATGGCTACACCTTC. Encoded protein: CASSPRGGDYGYTF. The full variable domain, with the rest looked up from reference TRBV7-9 and TRBJ1-2, is DTGVSQNPRHKITKRGQNVTFRCDPISEHNRLYWYRQTLGQGPEFLTYFQNEAQLEKSRLLSDRFSAERPKGSFSTLEIQRTEQGDSAMYLCASSPRGGDYGYTFGSGTRLTVV.

The CDR3 region has the DNA TGTGCCAGCAGCGTACGGGACACATATAATTCACCCCTCCACTTT. It specifies CASSVRDTYNSPLHF. This chain uses TRBV9 with TRBJ1-6, with a possible D match to TRBD1 (6 bases). Looked up from germline, CDR1 is SGDLS and CDR2 is YYNGEE. V was pared by 1 base and J by 4 bases, with 9 bases between. This CDR3 comprises 15 residues. The whole variable domain, filled in from reference TRBV9 and TRBJ1-6, reads DSGVTQTPKHLITATGQRVTLRCSPRSGDLSVYWYQQSLDQGLQFLIQYYNGEERAKGNILERFSAQQFPDLHSELNLSSLELGDSALYFCASSVRDTYNSPLHFGNGTRLTVT.

V gene TRBV6-1 combines with J gene TRBJ1-5; possibly TRBD1 for D (6 bases). The CDR3 extends over 15 amino acids. Trimming took 7 bases from V and 1 from J, leaving 14 bases between them. From germline, CDR1 is MNHNS and CDR2 SASEGT. DNA for the CDR3: TGTGCCAGCAAATGGGGGCGAACGAGCAATCAGCCCCAGCATTTT. Its protein is CASKWGRTSNQPQHF.

The chain combines TRBV7-8 with TRBJ1-4; D might be TRBD1 (5 bases). V was clipped by 0 bases and J by 7 bases, with 21 bases between them. Per the germline V gene, CDR1 is SGHVS and CDR2 is FQNEAQ. The CDR3 sequence is 18 residues long. The CDR3, as DNA: TGTGCCAGCAGCTTAGCGCATCAGGGCGAAAGGTTTCGTGAAAAACTGTTTTTT. Residues: CASSLAHQGERFREKLFF.

The chain combines TRBV6-6 with TRBJ1-5; D is undetermined. The CDR3 consists of 13 residues. Per the germline V gene, CDR1 is MNHNY and CDR2 is SVGAGI (reference sequence). Trimming shortened V by 2 bases and J by 5 bases, and 7 bases separated the two germline ends. The CDR3: CASSYRGDQPQHF. The DNA for the CDR3 is TGTGCCAGCAGTTACCGGGGTGATCAGCCCCAGCATTTT.

The rearrangement joins TRBV7-2 to TRBJ2-1; 13 bases map to TRBD2. This CDR3 spans 16 amino acids. With V trimmed by 3 bases and J by 12 bases, 11 bases remained unmatched. Germline-derived CDR1 and CDR2 are SGHTA and FQGNSA. CDR3 sequence: CASSFITSGGAVGQFF. In DNA form, the CDR3 reads TGTGCCAGCAGCTTTATCACTAGCGGGGGGGCTGTTGGGCAGTTCTTC. Supplemented by reference TRBV7-2 and TRBJ2-1, the full variable domain reads GAGVSQSPSNKVTEKGKDVELRCDPISGHTALYWYRQSLGQGLEFLIYFQGNSAPDKSGLPSDRFSAERTGGSVSTLTIQRTQQEDSAVYLCASSFITSGGAVGQFFGPGTRLTVL.

Written as DNA, the CDR3 is TGCGCCAGCAGCCTGGCAGGGACAGGGTTATACGAGCAGTACTTC. Its translation is CASSLAGTGLYEQYF. The chain links TRBV5-1 to TRBJ2-5; 9 nucleotides line up with TRBD1. The DNA end lines up better with TRBJ2-7; the J call may be wrong. The V gene's germline CDR1 is SGHRS and CDR2 YFSETQ. This CDR3 spans 15 amino acids.

The rearrangement uses TRBV27 and TRBJ1-2, with a possible D match to TRBD1 (6 bases). From germline, CDR1 is MNHEY and CDR2 SMNVEV (reference sequence). Between the trimmed V and J ends, which lost 4 bases and 3 bases, there was a span of 15 bases. The CDR3 runs 15 residues. The DNA of the CDR3 is TGTGCCAGCAGTTCCGACAGGCTGTCAGACTATGGCTACACCTTC. Its protein is CASSSDRLSDYGYTF.

The chain links TRBV10-3 to TRBJ2-3, with 10 positions matching TRBD2. CDR1 ENHRY and CDR2 SYGVKD come from the germline V gene. The CDR3 is 16 amino acids. With 10 bases clipped from V and 5 bases from J, the junction kept 15 bases outside the gene matches. The CDR3 loop reads CATLRRQREGVDTQYF. CDR3 nucleotide sequence: TGTGCCACCCTCCGGAGGCAGCGGGAGGGGGTAGATACGCAGTATTTT.

The J gene is TRBJ2-7, the V gene TRBV7-2; the match to TRBD1 covers 12 bases. CDR1 is SGHTA, CDR2 FQGNSA, per germline. J was trimmed by 6 bases and V by 5 bases; bases with no gene match: 8. The CDR3 is 15 amino acids. The CDR3 sequence: CASSPAGTGGFEQYF. CDR3 DNA sequence: TGTGCCAGCAGCCCAGCCGGGACAGGGGGCTTCGAGCAGTACTTC.

The chain employs TRBV4-2 and TRBJ2-5; 8 bases line up with TRBD2. Matching the DNA end better, TRBJ2-7 makes the J call doubtful. The V gene's germline CDR1 is LGHNA and CDR2 YNFKEQ. CDR3 length: 16 residues. The CDR3 loop reads CASSQDSSGGFYEQYF. The CDR3 DNA reads TGTGCCAGCAGCCAAGATAGCAGCGGGGGTTTCTACGAGCAGTACTTC.

This chain links TRBV19 with TRBJ2-7, with D tentatively TRBD2 (6 bases). The CDR3 extends over 12 amino acids. Deletions cut 4 bases from V and 5 bases from J, with 9 bases between. Per the germline V gene, CDR1 is LNHDA and CDR2 is SQIVND (reference sequence). CDR3 protein: CASSTGLDEQYF. CDR3 nucleotides: TGTGCCAGTAGTACGGGACTCGACGAGCAGTACTTC.

This clone was detected ten times or more. The chain has TRBV5-4 and TRBJ2-3, with unresolved D. The CDR3 is 12 amino acids. CDR1 SGHNT and CDR2 YYREEE come from the germline V gene (reference sequence). V was shortened by 3 bases and J by 5 bases, with 7 bases between the two germline ends. CDR3 bases: TGTGCCAGCAGCTCAGGTGGAGATACGCAGTATTTT. Its protein is CASSSGGDTQYF.

V and J are TRBV7-2 and TRBJ1-4; D gene ambiguous. The CDR3 consists of 12 residues. Germline values: CDR1 SGHTA, CDR2 FQGNSA. The ends were cut back, 2 bases at V and 5 bases at J, with 3 bases in the middle. CDR3 bases: TGTGCCAGCAGCTTAACAAATGAAAAACTGTTTTTT. This gives the protein CASSLTNEKLFF.